The T cell receptor beta chain described here comes from a study of Graves' ophthalmopathy and Graves' hyperthyroidism (dated by TCRdb to about 2018). Regarding the study in general: Peripheral blood was collected before any treatment was given, at the time of initial diagnosis. The study used signatures of the TCR beta repertoire to tell Graves' ophthalmopathy apart from Graves' hyperthyroidism and to predict which patients would progress to ophthalmopathy. After sampling, hyperthyroidism patients received methimazole starting at 30 mg daily, and ophthalmopathy patients received high-dose intravenous methylprednisolone. In a handful of hyperthyroidism patients, the T-cell repertoire of thyroid tissue was compared with the T-cell repertoire of blood. The 100 discovery patients were divided at random into training and test sets in a 7:3 ratio. An independent validation cohort comprised around 20 hyperthyroidism patients and roughly 15 patients who later progressed from hyperthyroidism to ophthalmopathy. In total, 135 blood samples were TCR-sequenced: around 42 ophthalmopathy, roughly 80 hyperthyroidism and some 17 hyperthyroidism-to-ophthalmopathy patients. A discovery set of about a hundred patients (43 ophthalmopathy, fewer than 60 stable hyperthyroidism) was enrolled to explore V-J signatures distinguishing ophthalmopathy from hyperthyroidism. Paper-wide results and their limitations: In cross-validation, the 13-signature model distinguished ophthalmopathy from stable hyperthyroidism with about 88% sensitivity and roughly 81% specificity, and in the test set the corresponding values were about 80% and 75%. In validation, the model predicted ophthalmopathy progression with less than 71% sensitivity and 72.22% specificity; some 13 predicted patients were CT-confirmed with GO in a median of roughly 6.8 months. Among expanded thyroid clonotypes with frequency above 0.001, most also showed up in blood, which suggests that blood repertoires may reflect the thyroid immune response. No statistical method was used to predetermine the sample size, and group allocation was not hidden from the investigators.

This clonotype has a count of ten or more. No antigen is known for it. Base quality data are lacking; no much larger clone is found one base away. The CDR3 runs 16 residues from the cysteine to the phenylalanine. Just CDR3 DNA is preserved here, 48 bases in frame from base 1. V and J lose 6 bases and 2 bases, and a span of 19 bases separates them. CDR1 and CDR2 are drawn from the germline V gene: MNHNS, SASEGT. For repertoire sequencing, TCR beta CDR3 regions were amplified from RNA transcripts. The first round was an RT-PCR using HTBI primers with the Qiagen OneStep RT-PCR kit, and this first round was followed by a second-round multiplex PCR, then size selection and purification. The libraries underwent paired-end sequencing with 100 bp reads on an Illumina HiSeq2000. For the original study's pipeline: SOAPnuke was used to process the reads, throwing out any read that had adapters, had uncalled bases, had a mean Phred below 15, or lacked an exact constant-primer or identifier match. COPE v1.2.5 was used to merge the high-quality paired reads. Each unique nucleotide sequence was defined as a clonotype, and clonotypes were aligned to IMGT TRB V, D and J references with MiTCR v1.1. The analysis was limited to V-J combinations with a frequency above 0.0001, which together covered over 99% of the repertoires. A TCR clonal expansion and chaos score per V-J combination was defined as the ratio of F50 clonal expansion to chaos observed in the TCRdist matrix. Welch's t-statistics and random forest were used to narrow the features down to 10 to 15 V-J combinations, which were then fed into a naive Bayes classifier. The Morisita-Horn index was used to measure how similar the thyroid and blood repertoires were. Through fastp at Q25 and MiXCR, TCRdb rebuilt clones from the public reads, retaining in-frame beta chains. Duplicate CDR3 protein sequences are folded into a single record with the most common DNA and genes. The V and J calls and clone size come from TCRdb's table, not from the authors' own analysis. The sample includes about 400,000 distinct CDR3 sequences, with roughly 18% observed a single time. The ten largest clones represent around 1.5% of the sample.

The ophthalmopathy patients had moderately to severely active disease, with a Clinical Activity Score of 3 or higher, a NOSPECS grade of 4 or higher, and a disease duration of less than 3 months. Anyone with other autoimmune diseases, uncontrolled infections, pregnancy or lactation was excluded from the study. Clinical symptoms, serum thyroxine, TRAb, thyroid ultrasound and orbital computed tomography formed the basis of the diagnosis. Using Ficoll-Paque density gradient centrifugation, PBMCs were isolated from roughly 9.2 ml of fresh peripheral blood. Total RNA was extracted with Trizol reagent and quality-checked on an Agilent 2100 Bioanalyzer.

Sequencing was done on a sample of peripheral blood. The sequence was obtained from a woman between 18 and 29 years old with Graves' ophthalmopathy. Donor details come from another sample of the same person, matched by shared clones. The sequence links TRBV6-1 to TRBJ1-1; the D gene assignment is ambiguous. The CDR3 region reads CASSGPQWPFNTEAFF. Read as DNA, the sequence is TGTGCCAGCAGCGGCCCGCAATGGCCCTTCAACACTGAAGCTTTCTTT.